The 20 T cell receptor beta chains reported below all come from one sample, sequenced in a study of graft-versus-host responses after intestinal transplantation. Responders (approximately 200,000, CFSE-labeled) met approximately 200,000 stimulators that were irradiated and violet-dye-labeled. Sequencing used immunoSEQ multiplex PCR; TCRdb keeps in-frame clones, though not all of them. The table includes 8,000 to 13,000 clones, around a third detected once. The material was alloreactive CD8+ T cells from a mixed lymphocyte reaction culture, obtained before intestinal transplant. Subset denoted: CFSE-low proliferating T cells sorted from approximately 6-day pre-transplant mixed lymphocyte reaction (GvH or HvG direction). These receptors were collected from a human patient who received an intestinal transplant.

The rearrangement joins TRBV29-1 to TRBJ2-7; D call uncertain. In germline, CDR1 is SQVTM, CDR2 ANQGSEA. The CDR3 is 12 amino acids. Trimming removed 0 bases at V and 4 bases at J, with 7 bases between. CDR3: CSVEDREYEQYF. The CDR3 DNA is TGCAGCGTTGAAGATCGCGAATACGAGCAGTACTTC.

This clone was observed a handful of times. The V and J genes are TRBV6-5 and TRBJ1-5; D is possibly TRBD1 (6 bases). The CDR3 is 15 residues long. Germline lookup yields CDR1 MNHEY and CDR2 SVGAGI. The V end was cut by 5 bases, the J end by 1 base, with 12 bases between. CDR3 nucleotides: TGTGCCAGCAGTCCAGGGGTGGCGAGCAATCAGCCCCAGCATTTT. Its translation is CASSPGVASNQPQHF.

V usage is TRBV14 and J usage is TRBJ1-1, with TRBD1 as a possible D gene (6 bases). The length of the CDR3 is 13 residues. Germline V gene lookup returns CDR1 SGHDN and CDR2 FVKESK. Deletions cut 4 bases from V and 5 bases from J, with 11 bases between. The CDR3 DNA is TGTGCCAGCAGCCTCCGTGGACAGACTGAAGCTTTCTTT. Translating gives CASSLRGQTEAFF.

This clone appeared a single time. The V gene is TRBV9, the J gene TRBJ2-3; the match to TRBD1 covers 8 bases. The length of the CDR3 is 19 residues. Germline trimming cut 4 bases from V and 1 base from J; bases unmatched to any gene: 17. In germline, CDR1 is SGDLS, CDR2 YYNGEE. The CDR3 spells CASSPRKTKTGVGTDTQYF. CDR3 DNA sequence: TGTGCCAGCAGCCCCAGAAAGACTAAGACAGGGGTGGGCACAGATACGCAGTATTTT.

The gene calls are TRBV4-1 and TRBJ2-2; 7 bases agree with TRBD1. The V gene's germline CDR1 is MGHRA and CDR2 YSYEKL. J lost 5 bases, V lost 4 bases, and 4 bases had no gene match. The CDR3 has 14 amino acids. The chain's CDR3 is CASSRTGVTGELFF. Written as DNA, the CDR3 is TGCGCCAGCAGCCGCACAGGGGTGACCGGGGAGCTGTTTTTT.

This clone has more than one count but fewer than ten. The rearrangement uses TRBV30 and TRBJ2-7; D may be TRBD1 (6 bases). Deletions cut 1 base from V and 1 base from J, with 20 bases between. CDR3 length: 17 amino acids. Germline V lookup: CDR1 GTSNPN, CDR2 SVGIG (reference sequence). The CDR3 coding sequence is TGTGCCTGGAGTGACGAGGATATGGCAGGGGCTTCCTACGAGCAGTACTTC. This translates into CAWSDEDMAGASYEQYF.

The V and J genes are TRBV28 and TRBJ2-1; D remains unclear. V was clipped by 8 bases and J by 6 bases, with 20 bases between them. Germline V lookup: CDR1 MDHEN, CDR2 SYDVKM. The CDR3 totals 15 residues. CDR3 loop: CASSYRRVWFNEQFF. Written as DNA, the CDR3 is TGTGCCAGCTCTTATAGACGGGTTTGGTTCAATGAGCAGTTCTTC.

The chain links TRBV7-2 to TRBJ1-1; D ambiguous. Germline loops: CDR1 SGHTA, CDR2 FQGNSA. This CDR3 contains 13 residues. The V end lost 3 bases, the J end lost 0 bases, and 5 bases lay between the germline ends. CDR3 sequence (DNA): TGTGCCAGCAGCTTCAGTGTGAACACTGAAGCTTTCTTT. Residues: CASSFSVNTEAFF.

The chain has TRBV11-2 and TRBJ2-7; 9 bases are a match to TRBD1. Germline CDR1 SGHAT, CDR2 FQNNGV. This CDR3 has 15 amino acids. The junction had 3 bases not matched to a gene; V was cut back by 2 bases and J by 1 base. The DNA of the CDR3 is TGTGCCAGCAGCTTAAGACAGGGGGTATCCTACGAGCAGTACTTC. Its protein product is CASSLRQGVSYEQYF.

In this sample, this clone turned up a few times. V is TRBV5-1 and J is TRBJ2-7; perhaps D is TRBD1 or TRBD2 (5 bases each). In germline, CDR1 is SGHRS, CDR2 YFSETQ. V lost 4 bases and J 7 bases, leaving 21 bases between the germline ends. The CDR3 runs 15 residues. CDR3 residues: CASSLGRGRSGEQYF. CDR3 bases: TGCGCCAGCAGCCTGGGACGGGGAAGATCTGGTGAGCAGTACTTC.

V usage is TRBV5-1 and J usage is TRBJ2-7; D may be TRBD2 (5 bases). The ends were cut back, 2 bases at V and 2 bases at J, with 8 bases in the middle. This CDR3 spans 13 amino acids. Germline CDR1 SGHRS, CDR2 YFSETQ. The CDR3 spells CASSLTRAYEQYF. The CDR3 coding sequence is TGCGCCAGCAGCTTAACGAGGGCCTACGAGCAGTACTTC.

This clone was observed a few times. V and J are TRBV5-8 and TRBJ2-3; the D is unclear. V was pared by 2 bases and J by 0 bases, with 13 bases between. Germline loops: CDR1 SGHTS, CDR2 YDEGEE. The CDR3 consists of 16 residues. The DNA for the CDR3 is TGTGCCAGCAGCTTTCTCATCAGTCGAAGCACAGATACGCAGTATTTT. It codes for CASSFLISRSTDTQYF.

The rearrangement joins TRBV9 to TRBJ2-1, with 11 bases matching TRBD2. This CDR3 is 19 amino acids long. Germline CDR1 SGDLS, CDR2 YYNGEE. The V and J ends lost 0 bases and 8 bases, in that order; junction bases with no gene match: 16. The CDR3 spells CASSVVPPPTSGRDYEQFF. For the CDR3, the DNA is TGTGCCAGCAGCGTAGTACCCCCCCCCACTAGCGGGAGAGACTATGAGCAGTTCTTC.

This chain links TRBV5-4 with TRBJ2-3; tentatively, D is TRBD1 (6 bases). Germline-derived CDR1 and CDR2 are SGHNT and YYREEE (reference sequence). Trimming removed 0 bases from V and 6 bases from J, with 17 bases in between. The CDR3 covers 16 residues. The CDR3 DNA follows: TGTGCCAGCAGCTTGGGGACAGAATCGCGTTTGGATACGCAGTATTTT. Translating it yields CASSLGTESRLDTQYF. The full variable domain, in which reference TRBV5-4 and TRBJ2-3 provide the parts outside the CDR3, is ETGVTQSPTHLIKTRGQQVTLRCSSQSGHNTVSWYQQALGQGPQFIFQYYREEENGRGNFPPRFSGLQFPNYSSELNVNALELDDSALYLCASSLGTESRLDTQYFGPGTRLTVL.

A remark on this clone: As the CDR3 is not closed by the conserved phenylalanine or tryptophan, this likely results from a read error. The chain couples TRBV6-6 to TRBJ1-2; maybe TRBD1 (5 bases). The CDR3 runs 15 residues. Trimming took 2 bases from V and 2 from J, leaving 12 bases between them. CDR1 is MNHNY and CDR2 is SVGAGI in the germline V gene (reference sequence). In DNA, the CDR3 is TGTGCCAGCAGTTACGGCGGGGGGGTAAACTATGGCTACACCCTC. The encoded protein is CASSYGGGVNYGYTL.

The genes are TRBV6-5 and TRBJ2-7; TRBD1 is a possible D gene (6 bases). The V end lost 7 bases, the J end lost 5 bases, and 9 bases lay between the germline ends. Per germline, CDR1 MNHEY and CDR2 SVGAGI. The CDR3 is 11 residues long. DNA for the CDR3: TGTGCCAGCACCACAGGGAACGAGCAGTACTTC. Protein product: CASTTGNEQYF.

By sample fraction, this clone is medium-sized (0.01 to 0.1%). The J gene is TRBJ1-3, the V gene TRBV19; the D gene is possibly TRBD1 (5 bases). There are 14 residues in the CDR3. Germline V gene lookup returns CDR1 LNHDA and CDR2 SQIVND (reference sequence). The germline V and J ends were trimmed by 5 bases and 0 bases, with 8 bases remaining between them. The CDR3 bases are TGTGCCAGTAGTGCCCAGGGCTCTGGAAACACCATATATTTT. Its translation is CASSAQGSGNTIYF.

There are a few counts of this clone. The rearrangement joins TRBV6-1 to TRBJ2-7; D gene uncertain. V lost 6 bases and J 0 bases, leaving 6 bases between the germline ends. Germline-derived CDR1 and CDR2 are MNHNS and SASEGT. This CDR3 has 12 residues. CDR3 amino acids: CASRRHSYEQYF. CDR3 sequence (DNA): TGTGCCAGCAGGAGGCACTCCTACGAGCAGTACTTC.

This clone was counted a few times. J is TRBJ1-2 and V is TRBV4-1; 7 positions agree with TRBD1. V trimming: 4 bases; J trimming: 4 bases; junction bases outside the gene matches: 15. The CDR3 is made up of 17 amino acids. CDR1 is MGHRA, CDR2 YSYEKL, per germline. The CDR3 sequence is CASSPLWRQGVSYGYTF. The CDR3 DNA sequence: TGCGCCAGCAGCCCCCTTTGGCGGCAGGGGGTTTCCTATGGCTACACCTTC.

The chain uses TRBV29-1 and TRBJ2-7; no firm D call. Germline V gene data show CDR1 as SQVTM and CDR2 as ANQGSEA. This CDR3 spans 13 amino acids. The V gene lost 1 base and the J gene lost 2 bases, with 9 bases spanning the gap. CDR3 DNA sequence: TGCAGCGTTGAAGGCCGCCTACCCTACGAGCAGTACTTC. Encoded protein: CSVEGRLPYEQYF.